One and the same sample provided the 19 T cell receptor beta chains below, sequenced in a study of OX40 agonist ivuxolimab in advanced cancers. Measured with immunoSEQ multiplex PCR; TCRdb has only the in-frame clones, and not every one. The profile shows 60,000 to 65,000 clones, about 91% of them singletons. Sequenced material: CD4+ or CD8+ T cells sorted from blood, taken in a trial of the OX40 agonist ivuxolimab. Receptors originate from an adult with an advanced solid tumor such as melanoma, head and neck, liver or kidney cancer.

The rearrangement links TRBV5-6 to TRBJ1-2, with 9 bases lining up with TRBD1. In germline, CDR1 is SGHDT, CDR2 YYEEEE. The V and J ends lost 1 base and 6 bases, in that order; junction bases with no gene match: 10. There are 16 residues in the CDR3. CDR3 amino acids: CASSLPGTGFNDGYTF. The DNA for the CDR3 is TGTGCCAGCAGCTTGCCCGGGACAGGGTTCAACGATGGCTACACCTTC.

The chain combines TRBV2 with TRBJ2-7; D is unresolved. This CDR3 region has 14 residues. CDR1 and CDR2 from the germline V gene are SNHLY and FYNNEI. Trimming left V 6 bases short and J 0 bases short, with 12 bases between. The CDR3 coding sequence is TGTGCCAGCAGATCGACTCAGAACTCCTACGAGCAGTACTTC. Residues: CASRSTQNSYEQYF. Full variable domain (outside the CDR3, taken from reference TRBV2 and TRBJ2-7): EPEVTQTPSHQVTQMGQEVILRCVPISNHLYFYWYRQILGQKVEFLVSFYNNEISEKSEIFDDQFSVERPDGSNFTLKIRSTKLEDSAMYFCASRSTQNSYEQYFGPGTRLTVT.

V gene TRBV19 combines with J gene TRBJ1-1; D perhaps matches TRBD1 (5 bases). This CDR3 comprises 13 residues. The germline gives CDR1 LNHDA, CDR2 SQIVND (reference sequence). Trimming stripped 10 bases from V and 0 bases from J, with 12 bases between. CDR3 protein: CATTTAMNTEAFF. The CDR3 bases are TGTGCCACGACGACAGCCATGAACACTGAAGCTTTCTTT.

The chain joins TRBV28 to TRBJ2-5; TRBD2 matches 14 bases. CDR3 length equals 14 residues. Trimming removed 7 bases from V and 5 bases from J; junction bases left unmatched: 3. Germline CDR1 and CDR2: MDHEN and SYDVKM. The CDR3 protein is CASTGLAGVETQYF. Here the CDR3 DNA reads TGTGCCAGCACGGGACTAGCGGGAGTTGAGACCCAGTACTTC.

The gene calls are TRBV9 and TRBJ2-6; D gene unclear. The length of the CDR3 is 12 residues. Germline assignment: CDR1 SGDLS and CDR2 YYNGEE. The V and J ends lost 0 bases and 13 bases respectively, with 8 bases between them. This CDR3 reads CASSVGRGVLTF. CDR3 nucleotides: TGTGCCAGCAGCGTAGGCCGAGGAGTCCTGACTTTC. The whole variable domain, remainder taken from reference TRBV9 and TRBJ2-6, is DSGVTQTPKHLITATGQRVTLRCSPRSGDLSVYWYQQSLDQGLQFLIQYYNGEERAKGNILERFSAQQFPDLHSELNLSSLELGDSALYFCASSVGRGVLTFGAGSRLTVL.

The rearrangement links TRBV2 to TRBJ2-7; D uncertain. The CDR3 spans 13 residues. CDR1 is SNHLY and CDR2 is FYNNEI in the germline V gene. The germline V and J ends were trimmed by 6 bases and 2 bases, with 11 bases remaining between them. CDR3 in amino acids: CASSKLRAYEQYF. In DNA, the CDR3 is TGTGCCAGCAGCAAACTTCGGGCCTACGAGCAGTACTTC.

This chain uses TRBV7-9 with TRBJ2-5; D tentatively fits TRBD1 or TRBD2 (6 bases each). The germline V gene encodes CDR1 SEHNR and CDR2 FQNEAQ (reference sequence). The CDR3 covers 16 residues. Trimming removed 0 bases at V and 5 bases at J, with 16 bases between. CDR3 amino acids: CASSLAVWGAGETQYF. In DNA form, the CDR3 reads TGTGCCAGCAGCTTAGCTGTGTGGGGGGCAGGGGAGACCCAGTACTTC.

The CDR3 loop is CASSYSVAGVYEQYF. In DNA form, the CDR3 reads TGTGCCAGCAGTTACTCGGTAGCGGGAGTTTACGAGCAGTACTTC. The V call is TRBV6-6, the J call TRBJ2-7; 9 nucleotides agree with TRBD2. Per germline, CDR1 MNHNY and CDR2 SVGAGI (reference sequence). This CDR3 comprises 15 residues. The V segment lost 0 bases and the J segment 4 bases; nucleotides outside the gene matches: 4.

CDR3 in amino acids: CASNRGGVGANVLTF. The CDR3 bases are TGTGCCAGCAACCGCGGGGGGGTCGGGGCCAACGTCCTGACTTTC. The rearrangement uses TRBV28 and TRBJ2-6; 9 positions match TRBD2. The ends lost 7 bases at V and 4 bases at J; junction bases unmatched: 5. CDR1 is MDHEN and CDR2 is SYDVKM in the germline V gene. This CDR3 is built from 15 residues.

V gene TRBV28 combines with J gene TRBJ2-5, with 12 bases identical to TRBD1. CDR3 size: 15 residues. The V gene end was trimmed by 7 bases and the J gene end by 5 bases; junction bases not matched to a gene: 8. Germline V CDR1 and CDR2: MDHEN, SYDVKM. The CDR3 loop reads CASTSGTGGGETQYF. Here the CDR3 DNA reads TGTGCCAGCACCTCCGGGACAGGGGGCGGGGAGACCCAGTACTTC.

The rearrangement joins TRBV27 to TRBJ2-1; 13 bases line up with TRBD2. CDR3 length: 14 residues. Germline CDR1 is MNHEY and CDR2 is SMNVEV (reference sequence). J gave up 11 bases and V 6 bases, and 7 bases lay outside the gene matches. As DNA, the CDR3 is TGTGCCAGCAGGGTGACTAGCGGGAGGCCCAAGCAGTTCTTC. It is translated as CASRVTSGRPKQFF.

The chain has TRBV7-9 and TRBJ2-3; tentatively, D is TRBD2 (6 bases). Trimming cost V 1 base and J 1 base, with 12 bases left between them. Germline V gives CDR1 SEHNR, CDR2 FQNEAQ (reference sequence). This CDR3 contains 16 residues. The CDR3 reads CASSLGGTLRTDTQYF. The CDR3 coding sequence is TGTGCCAGCAGCTTAGGAGGGACTCTCCGCACAGATACGCAGTATTTT. Full variable domain (missing parts from reference TRBV7-9 and TRBJ2-3): DTGVSQNPRHKITKRGQNVTFRCDPISEHNRLYWYRQTLGQGPEFLTYFQNEAQLEKSRLLSDRFSAERPKGSFSTLEIQRTEQGDSAMYLCASSLGGTLRTDTQYFGPGTRLTVL.

This chain links TRBV7-2 with TRBJ2-5, with D perhaps TRBD1 or TRBD2 (5 bases each). The V gene's germline CDR1 is SGHTA and CDR2 FQGNSA. Trimming removed 1 base from V and 5 bases from J, with 11 bases in between. This CDR3 comprises 14 residues. The CDR3 loop reads CASSLVQGGETQYF. Here the CDR3 DNA reads TGTGCCAGCAGCTTAGTTCAGGGCGGGGAGACCCAGTACTTC.

The count of this clone is one. This chain connects TRBV5-8 to TRBJ1-4, with TRBD1 identical over 9 bases. Germline CDR1 and CDR2: SGHTS and YDEGEE. Trimming took 2 bases from V and 5 from J; bases not matched to a gene: 4. The CDR3 length is 15 residues. The CDR3 is CASSFSGTGNEKLFF. In DNA form, the CDR3 reads TGTGCCAGCAGCTTTTCTGGGACAGGGAATGAAAAACTGTTTTTT.

DNA of the CDR3: TGTGCCAGCAGGCCAGTCAAGGACATCGCGAACACCGGGGAGCTGTTTTTT. Its translation: CASRPVKDIANTGELFF. V gene TRBV7-9 combines with J gene TRBJ2-2, with D possibly being TRBD1 (5 bases). Germline lookup yields CDR1 SEHNR and CDR2 FQNEAQ (reference sequence). The V end lost 6 bases, the J end lost 0 bases, and 17 bases lay between the germline ends. CDR3 length: 17 residues.

This rearrangement joins TRBV11-2 to TRBJ2-2; D is uncertain. CDR3 size: 14 residues. Germline CDR1 is SGHAT and CDR2 is FQNNGV. The V end was cut by 3 bases, the J end by 2 bases, with 7 bases between. CDR3 amino acids: CASSLIQNTGELFF. CDR3 DNA sequence: TGTGCCAGCAGCTTGATTCAAAACACCGGGGAGCTGTTTTTT.

The chain uses TRBV28 and TRBJ1-2, with D maybe TRBD1 (5 bases). The CDR3 has 13 amino acids. V lost 5 bases and J 2 bases, leaving 9 bases between the germline ends. Germline CDR1 and CDR2: MDHEN and SYDVKM. In DNA, the CDR3 is TGTGCCAGCAGTCCCAGGGAGAACTATGGCTACACCTTC. Protein: CASSPRENYGYTF.

The chain uses TRBV6-1 and TRBJ2-7, with 8 positions matching TRBD1. The CDR3 is made up of 15 amino acids. The germline V gene has CDR1 MNHNS and CDR2 SASEGT. V shed 6 bases, J shed 1 base, and the junction held 8 bases outside the gene matches. The CDR3 bases are TGTGCCAGCAGAGACTCAGGGGGCGCATCCTACGAGCAGTACTTC. Translation gives CASRDSGGASYEQYF.

This sequence joins TRBV7-2 and TRBJ1-2; D call uncertain. Germline CDR1 and CDR2: SGHTA and FQGNSA. The CDR3 length is 15 residues. Trimming cost V 1 base and J 1 base, with 10 bases left between them. The CDR3 region has the DNA TGTGCCAGCAGCTTAGGCACGGGCCTTAACTATGGCTACACCTTC. This translates into CASSLGTGLNYGYTF.